The sequence of this TCR beta chain was determined in a study of identical twins. Study results and limitations: Models underestimated out-of-frame TCR alpha sharing in monozygotic twins. The degree of excess twin sharing was weaker in beta out-of-frame sequences. Zero-insertion analyses could be partly confounded by invariant MAIT and iNKT cells. While abundant cord blood beta clonotypes carried fewer insertions, memory repertoires showed no such pattern.

About this clonotype: What it binds is not known.

TCRdb itself ran the 5' RACE reads through MiXCR, one entry per CDR3 protein. The sample carries about 890,000 distinct CDR3 sequences, 9% to 15% recorded once. Germline V gene lookup returns CDR1 DFQATT and CDR2 SNEGSKA (reference sequence). The CDR3 spans 12 residues. Trimming took off 1 base at V and 7 bases at J, with 8 bases between the two ends. These same data were also listed under a study on yellow fever vaccine responses in identical twins.

The sequenced material came from PBMCs. V and J are TRBV20-1 and TRBJ2-4; D might be TRBD1 (6 bases). This TCR came from a woman younger than 30 in good health. In nucleotides, the CDR3 is TGCAGTGCTAGAGTTGGGGGCAACATTCAGTACTTC. Its translation is CSARVGGNIQYF.